This TCR beta chain was profiled in a study of STAT5B mutations in CD4+ large granular lymphocyte leukemia (dated by TCRdb to 2021 to 2024). As for the study more broadly: Among the healthy controls, the CDR3 'QG' motif was associated with a particular HLA allele. TCRbeta repertoires of CD4+ T-cell large granular lymphocyte leukemia patients were compared with those of healthy blood donors. Flow cytometry performed on FACSCanto II or FACSVerse showed that the purified fractions had more than 95% purity among lymphocytes. General study outcomes and caveats: Compared with healthy CD4+ repertoires, CD4-sorted patient repertoires appeared more clonal, and this difference remained even after the putative leukemic clones were removed. Enrichment of TRBV06-family usage was observed among the top patient clones (8/27) relative to healthy controls (2/35). Main leukemic clonotypes were private to each patient, although about 25% appeared at low frequency in other patients' non-leukemic repertoires. The data were not HLA-matched, and the relatively small sample size could explain the higher clonality seen in CD4+ compared with CD8+ T-LGLL.

In regard to this clone: The clone's antigen remains unknown. The record has no base qualities; no much larger clone is one base away.

The healthy control group was made up of roughly 34 blood donors, and the Finnish Red Cross blood service supplied their buffy coats. All TCR-sequenced material derived from peripheral blood: patient blood samples and healthy donor buffy coats. Ficoll-Hypaque gradient centrifugation was used to isolate peripheral blood mononuclear cells. CD4+ cells were purified magnetically from the buffy coats of healthy controls. The Gentra Puregene Cell and Tissue kit was used to extract genomic DNA, and a Qubit 2.0 fluorometer was used to measure the amount of genomic DNA. Trimming removed 1 base from V and 3 bases from J, leaving 10 bases between the germline ends. Reading from cysteine to phenylalanine, the CDR3 counts 14 amino acids. CDR3 DNA only is kept here, 42 bases in frame from base 1. The CDR1 and CDR2 encoded by the germline V gene are KGHSH and LQKENI. The immunoSEQ assay at survey resolution was applied to genomic DNA for sequencing of TCRbeta rearrangements. Under the source paper's analysis protocol: A lowest detectable productive clonotype frequency of 2.59 x 10-5 was observed in the TCR sequencing data. Only productive TCRbeta rearrangements, meaning sequences that were complete and in-frame, were kept for the analyses. Clonality for each sample was calculated as Simpson clonality in the immunoSEQ Analyzer version 3.0. Clones were binned by frequency as very rare, small, medium, large (1-20%) or hyperexpanded (>20%). Generation probabilities were estimated with OLGA 1.2.3, V-gene circos plots were generated with VDJtools, specificities were searched for in VDJdb, and CDR3 motifs were identified with GLIPH. Here the immuneACCESS table is served through TCRdb, limited to in-frame sequences with V and J called. Missing clones are a known gap in these copies; in checked studies unresolved V genes cover under half, and the rest lacks a known reason. The V and J calls and clone size were taken over from that table, and D and trimming were inferred from the DNA. The sample has roughly 34,000 clones on record, 76% of them singletons. Of the sample, 6.5% to 9% falls within the top ten clones.

The rearrangement joined TRBV18 to TRBJ2-7; the D gene cannot be named for sure. The specimen was CD4+ T cells from blood buffy coats. This clonotype was sampled from a human donor in good health. Here is the DNA: TGTGCCAGCTCACCACTGGGTCTAGGCTACGAGCAGTACTTC. Protein translation: CASSPLGLGYEQYF.